The next 28 T cell receptor beta chains were all read from a single sample in a study of T cell responses to AZD1222 COVID-19 vaccine (dated by TCRdb to 2020 to 2023). To prepare the library, the immunoSEQ multiplex PCR assay was applied. In its TCRdb copy, this immuneACCESS table keeps in-frame sequences only and misses some clones. Where compared with another copy, unresolved V genes explain less than half of these, and the others have no known cause. Across this sample there are about 110,000 clones, with about 92% seen only once. The ten biggest clones cover 8% of the sample. The time point label, read with the paper, signifies: about 28 days (+/-7) after the second vaccine dose. Sequences were derived from peripheral blood, sampled 28 days after the second AZD1222 dose. The receptor source for this set is an adult who received the AZD1222 COVID-19 vaccine.

The genes are TRBV19 and TRBJ1-5; D possibly corresponds to TRBD1 (5 bases). CDR3 length equals 17 residues. In germline, CDR1 is LNHDA, CDR2 SQIVND (reference sequence). Between the trimmed V and J ends, which lost 1 base and 4 bases, there was a span of 17 bases. The CDR3 DNA reads TGTGCCAGTAGTATAGGAGTCCGGGGCGGGAGTAATCAGCCCCAGCATTTT. This gives the protein CASSIGVRGGSNQPQHF.

The J gene is TRBJ2-2, the V gene TRBV6-2 or TRBV6-3, with 7 bases fitting TRBD1. The germline gives CDR1 MNHEY, CDR2 SVGEGT. The CDR3 sequence is 14 residues long. V shed 6 bases, J shed 3 bases, and the junction held 4 bases outside the gene matches. The CDR3 nucleotides are TGTGCCAGCAGCGGACAGGTAGACACCGGGGAGCTGTTTTTT. This sequence encodes CASSGQVDTGELFF.

The rearrangement joins TRBV19 to TRBJ1-1; weak D call: TRBD1 (5 bases). V lost 7 bases, J lost 3 bases, and 15 bases lay in between. Germline V gives CDR1 LNHDA, CDR2 SQIVND (reference sequence). CDR3 size: 14 residues. CDR3 region: CASTPGAFYTEAFF. CDR3 sequence (DNA): TGTGCCAGTACCCCTGGGGCCTTCTACACTGAAGCTTTCTTT.

The chain has TRBV19 and TRBJ1-5, with D hard to call. The CDR3 covers 13 residues. Trimming took 8 bases from V and 3 from J, leaving 11 bases between them. Germline V gene data show CDR1 as LNHDA and CDR2 as SQIVND (reference sequence). This CDR3 reads CASAQSVNQPQHF. For the CDR3, the DNA is TGTGCCAGTGCACAGTCTGTCAATCAGCCCCAGCATTTT.

J is TRBJ1-1 and V is TRBV7-9; D remains ambiguous. The CDR3 has 12 amino acids. Germline CDR1 SEHNR, CDR2 FQNEAQ (reference sequence). Trimming shortened V by 2 bases and J by 6 bases, and 7 bases separated the two germline ends. CDR3 sequence (DNA): TGTGCCAGCAGCTTATTTAGTCCTGAAGCTTTCTTT. It is translated as CASSLFSPEAFF.

The gene calls are TRBV4-3 and TRBJ1-5; 8 bases fit TRBD1. J was trimmed by 4 bases and V by 6 bases; bases with no gene match: 11. Looked up from germline, CDR1 is LGHNA and CDR2 is YSLEER. This CDR3 region has 16 residues. CDR3 coding DNA: TGCGCCAGCAGGGACAGGGAAAGGGGTGGGAATCAGCCCCAGCATTTT. It encodes CASRDRERGGNQPQHF.

J is TRBJ1-1 and V is TRBV18; perhaps TRBD1 as D (5 bases). Germline CDR1 reads KGHSH; CDR2 reads LQKENI. CDR3 length: 15 amino acids. Between the trimmed V and J ends, which lost 3 bases and 1 base, there was a span of 12 bases. DNA for the CDR3: TGTGCCAGCTCACCTACCAGAACAGGGAACACTGAAGCTTTCTTT. This encodes CASSPTRTGNTEAFF.

In nucleotides, the CDR3 is TGCGCCAGCACGGACAGGGGATCGAGCTCCTACGAGCAGTACTTC. Translation gives CASTDRGSSSYEQYF. V is TRBV5-1 and J is TRBJ2-7; 9 bases fit TRBD1. The CDR3 consists of 15 residues. The V gene's germline CDR1 is SGHRS and CDR2 YFSETQ. After removal of 6 bases from V and 0 bases from J, the junction contained 7 bases not matched to a gene.

This chain uses TRBV7-6 with TRBJ2-3; D possibly corresponds to TRBD1 (5 bases). From germline, CDR1 is SGHVS and CDR2 FNYEAQ. The CDR3 is made up of 18 amino acids. The V end was cut by 2 bases, the J end by 1 base, with 19 bases between. CDR3 nucleotide sequence: TGTGCCAGCAGCTTAAGGGGCGGAGTCATTTCCGGCACAGATACGCAGTATTTT. This codes for CASSLRGGVISGTDTQYF.

This clone was seen only once. The chain carries TRBV5-1 and TRBJ2-5, with D perhaps matching TRBD1 or TRBD2 (5 bases each). The V gene lost 5 bases and the J gene lost 3 bases, with 17 bases spanning the gap. CDR1 SGHRS and CDR2 YFSETQ come from the germline V gene. CDR3 length: 15 amino acids. The CDR3 spells CASSFSILGEETQYF. The CDR3 coding sequence is TGCGCCAGCAGTTTTTCTATTCTGGGGGAAGAGACCCAGTACTTC.

The chain is built from TRBV30 and TRBJ1-2, with D uncertain. The CDR3 totals 13 residues. Germline CDR1 reads GTSNPN; CDR2 reads SVGIG (reference sequence). V was cut by 0 bases and J by 4 bases, with 9 bases left in between. CDR3 region: CAWSVSAGYGYTF. CDR3 bases: TGTGCCTGGAGTGTATCGGCAGGCTATGGCTACACCTTC.

CDR3 nucleotides: TGTGCCAGCAGCTTAAATGGCGGGGGTGCCTACGAGCAGTACTTC. Translating it yields CASSLNGGGAYEQYF. This chain uses TRBV7-3 with TRBJ2-7; 7 positions agree with TRBD2. The V gene's germline CDR1 is SGHTA and CDR2 FQGTGA. J lost 2 bases, V lost 1 base, and 5 bases had no gene match. The CDR3 totals 15 residues.

The V call is TRBV6-5, the J call TRBJ2-5; maybe TRBD2 (5 bases). Germline CDR1 MNHEY, CDR2 SVGAGI. CDR3 size: 12 residues. V was pared by 5 bases and J by 7 bases, with 11 bases between. The CDR3 here is CASSPGEGTQYF. The DNA of the CDR3 is TGTGCCAGCAGTCCCGGGGAAGGGACCCAGTACTTC.

This chain links TRBV27 with TRBJ2-7, with D possibly matching TRBD2 (6 bases). Germline CDR1 MNHEY, CDR2 SMNVEV (reference sequence). Trimming left V 10 bases short and J 7 bases short, with 20 bases between. The CDR3 consists of 13 residues. CDR3: CATSRDPGGEQYF. CDR3 in DNA: TGTGCCACCTCGAGGGATCCAGGAGGGGAGCAGTACTTC.

The V call is TRBV24-1, the J call TRBJ2-1, with D possibly matching TRBD2 (6 bases). The germline gives CDR1 KGHDR, CDR2 SFDVKD. V dropped 3 bases and J dropped 2 bases, with 10 bases sitting between them. The CDR3 has 15 residues. CDR3 loop: CATSDPGGTYNEQFF. The DNA of the CDR3 is TGTGCCACCAGTGATCCCGGGGGAACCTACAATGAGCAGTTCTTC.

The chain recombines TRBV5-1 with TRBJ2-2, with 10 bases aligning to TRBD1. The CDR3 runs to 16 residues. Germline V lookup: CDR1 SGHRS, CDR2 YFSETQ. Unmatched junction bases numbered 5, after V lost 4 bases and J lost 2 bases. The CDR3 region is CASSLGTGANTGELFF. CDR3 nucleotides: TGCGCCAGCAGCCTGGGGACAGGGGCAAACACCGGGGAGCTGTTTTTT.

V gene TRBV7-2 combines with J gene TRBJ2-5, with D perhaps given as TRBD1 or TRBD2 (6 bases each). The germline gives CDR1 SGHTA, CDR2 FQGNSA. Trimming cost V 1 base and J 5 bases, with 20 bases left between them. CDR3 length: 17 amino acids. The CDR3 region has the DNA TGTGCCAGCAGCTTAGATACTTATGGGGGGCTGCGGGAGACCCAGTACTTC. Translated: CASSLDTYGGLRETQYF.

This rearrangement joins TRBV6-5 to TRBJ2-3; D might be TRBD1 (6 bases). The CDR3 covers 15 residues. Germline assignment: CDR1 MNHEY and CDR2 SVGAGI. V dropped 0 bases and J dropped 3 bases, with 10 bases sitting between them. CDR3 sequence reads: CASSYSNRGTDTQYF. CDR3 DNA: TGTGCCAGCAGTTACTCGAATAGGGGGACAGATACGCAGTATTTT.

The chain links TRBV2 to TRBJ1-4; the D gene is possibly TRBD1 (5 bases). Looked up from germline, CDR1 is SNHLY and CDR2 is FYNNEI. Deletions cut 4 bases from V and 7 bases from J, with 16 bases between. This CDR3 spans 15 amino acids. CDR3 sequence: CASSGGGAVGEKLFF. Written as DNA, the CDR3 is TGTGCCAGCAGTGGAGGAGGGGCCGTCGGTGAAAAACTGTTTTTT.

The V and J genes are TRBV9 and TRBJ2-7, with 10 bases lining up with TRBD1. CDR1 is SGDLS and CDR2 is YYNGEE in the germline V gene. The CDR3 runs 14 residues. The junction had 4 bases not matched to a gene; V was cut back by 0 bases and J by 7 bases. The CDR3 loop reads CASSVDPGQGEQYF. The CDR3 DNA reads TGTGCCAGCAGCGTAGACCCGGGACAGGGGGAGCAGTACTTC.

In its sample, this clone was seen once. The chain uses TRBV7-6 and TRBJ1-4; D is unresolved. The V and J ends lost 1 base and 7 bases respectively, with 10 bases between them. Germline CDR1 SGHVS, CDR2 FNYEAQ. The CDR3 is 14 amino acids. CDR3 region: CASSLDQKGEKLFF. Written as DNA, the CDR3 is TGTGCCAGCAGCTTAGACCAGAAGGGTGAAAAACTGTTTTTT.

The chain has TRBV3-1 (or the pseudogene TRBV3-2) and TRBJ1-4, with TRBD1 matching over 8 bases. Germline V gene data show CDR1 as LGHDT and CDR2 as YNNKEL (reference sequence). Germline trimming cut 4 bases from V and 7 bases from J; bases unmatched to any gene: 11. CDR3 length equals 16 residues. The CDR3 sequence: CASSPGGTGFIEKLFF. For the CDR3, the DNA is TGTGCCAGCAGCCCTGGGGGGACAGGCTTCATTGAAAAACTGTTTTTT.

The rearrangement uses TRBV18 and TRBJ2-1; unclear D gene. CDR3 length: 13 amino acids. The V and J ends lost 5 bases and 8 bases respectively, with 13 bases between them. Germline V lookup: CDR1 KGHSH, CDR2 LQKENI. The CDR3: CASSSLPGDEQFF. Written as DNA, the CDR3 is TGTGCCAGCTCATCCCTACCGGGCGATGAGCAGTTCTTC. Combining the CDR3 with reference TRBV18 and TRBJ2-1 gives the whole variable domain NAGVMQNPRHLVRRRGQEARLRCSPMKGHSHVYWYRQLPEEGLKFMVYLQKENIIDESGMPKERFSAEFPKEGPSILRIQQVVRGDSAAYFCASSSLPGDEQFFGPGTRLTVL.

This chain connects TRBV11-1 to TRBJ2-5, with a weak D call TRBD1 (5 bases). The germline V gene encodes CDR1 SGHAT and CDR2 FQDESV (reference sequence). Trimming removed 1 base at V and 3 bases at J, with 6 bases between. There are 13 residues in the CDR3. As DNA, the CDR3 is TGTGCCAGCAGCTTAGGGGGCAAAGAGACCCAGTACTTC. It translates to CASSLGGKETQYF.

The rearrangement links TRBV4-1 to TRBJ1-4; D ambiguous. Germline V gene lookup returns CDR1 MGHRA and CDR2 YSYEKL. The CDR3 has 16 amino acids. V dropped 0 bases and J dropped 7 bases, with 15 bases sitting between them. The CDR3 sequence: CASSQDRPQPGEKLFF. CDR3 nucleotides: TGCGCCAGCAGCCAAGACCGACCACAACCGGGTGAAAAACTGTTTTTT.

This chain joins TRBV19 and TRBJ1-6, with 8 bases identical to TRBD1. J lost 1 base, V lost 4 bases, and 15 bases had no gene match. CDR1 is LNHDA and CDR2 is SQIVND in the germline V gene (reference sequence). The length of the CDR3 is 20 residues. The CDR3 region is CASSTPPGTGSESYNSPLHF. CDR3 bases: TGTGCCAGTAGTACCCCACCCGGGACAGGATCGGAGTCCTATAATTCACCCCTCCACTTT.

The J gene is TRBJ2-2, the V gene TRBV9; D is unclear. The germline V and J ends were trimmed by 1 base and 7 bases, with 8 bases remaining between them. CDR1 is SGDLS, CDR2 YYNGEE, per germline. The CDR3 covers 13 residues. The CDR3 loop reads CASSVRVDGELFF. The CDR3 region has the DNA TGTGCCAGCAGCGTAAGAGTGGACGGGGAGCTGTTTTTT.

The table lists this clone with a count of one. The chain carries TRBV2 and TRBJ2-7, with D perhaps assigned TRBD1 or TRBD2 (6 bases each). This CDR3 has 12 amino acids. The V and J ends lost 11 bases and 4 bases respectively, with 15 bases between them. The germline V gene encodes CDR1 SNHLY and CDR2 FYNNEI. The CDR3 bases are TGTGCCGGTCGGAAGGGGGGTTACGAGCAGTACTTC. Amino acids: CAGRKGGYEQYF.